Listed below are T cell receptor beta chains from one sample, sequenced in a study of memory CD8 T cells in hepatitis C reinfection. The table came from immunoSEQ multiplex PCR; TCRdb's copy has only in-frame clones and leaves some out. Of 44,000 or so clones listed, roughly 88% are singletons. What was sequenced was naive CD8+ T cells sorted from blood. The receptors stem from a man between 18 and 35 years old with hepatitis C virus infection. CDR3s include the opening cysteine and the closing phenylalanine or tryptophan. The order of the fields is clone size, D gene, V gene, J gene, CDR3 DNA, CDR3 protein. The D gene is left open where the match is weak. Not every row has a clone size; where given, it reads once, few, many or a size class.

-,TRBD2,TRBV27,TRBJ2-7,TGTGCCAGCGCCCGACTAGCGGGAAATAACGAGCAGTACTTC,CASARLAGNNEQYF
-,-,TRBV10-3,TRBJ2-7,TGTGCCATCGGACAGAGGAGCTACGAGCAGTACTTC,CAIGQRSYEQYF
-,TRBD1,TRBV2,TRBJ2-7,TGTGCCAGCACAGGGGGAAGCTACGAGCAGTACTTC,CASTGGSYEQYF
-,TRBD2,TRBV4-3,TRBJ2-1,TGCGCCAGCAGCCAAGATCGGGGGGATGGGGGGATGGCGTTCTTC,CASSQDRGDGGMAFF
-,TRBD2,TRBV27,TRBJ2-2,TGTGCCAGCAGTGAAGAGGGGGTAGCGGGAGGAATGGTGTCGGAGCTGTTTTTT,CASSEEGVAGGMVSELFF
-,-,TRBV28,TRBJ1-3,TGTGCCAGCAGTCGGACACTCTCTGGAAACACCATATATTTT,CASSRTLSGNTIYF
-,TRBD1,TRBV13,TRBJ1-3,TGTGCCAGCAGTGGGGGACAGCCCTCTGGAAACACCATATATTTT,CASSGGQPSGNTIYF
few,TRBD1,TRBV7-9,TRBJ1-3,TGTGCCAGCAGCTTACCCGACAGGGGAGGTGGAAACACCATATATTTT,CASSLPDRGGGNTIYF
few,-,TRBV4-1,TRBJ2-2,TGCGCCAGCAGCCAAGAACAGGGCAACACCGGGGAGCTGTTTTTT,CASSQEQGNTGELFF
-,TRBD1,TRBV11-2,TRBJ1-6,TGTGCCAGCAGCCTGGACAGGGGCAGTTCACCCCTCCACTTT,CASSLDRGSSPLHF
-,-,TRBV10-3,TRBJ2-2,TGTGCCATCAGTGAGTCGTGGAGTCAACGCACCGGGGAGCTGTTTTTT,CAISESWSQRTGELFF
-,-,TRBV4-3,TRBJ2-1,TGCGCCAGCAGCCAAGAACGGGACTGGCCTTACAATGAGCAGTTCTTC,CASSQERDWPYNEQFF
-,-,TRBV7-9,TRBJ1-6,TGTGCCAGCAATGGCCTGCTCCTCAATTCACCCCTCCACTTT,CASNGLLLNSPLHF
-,-,TRBV19,TRBJ1-1,TGTGCCAGCCAGAACACCGAAGCTTTCTTT,CASQNTEAFF
-,TRBD2,TRBV25-1,TRBJ2-7,TGTGCCACACAGCGGGAGAATTCCTACGAGCAGTACTTC,CATQRENSYEQYF
-,TRBD2,TRBV5-4,TRBJ2-3,TGTGCCAGCAGCTTGGGGGTAGCGGGGGGCCTCACAGATACGCAGTATTTT,CASSLGVAGGLTDTQYF
-,-,TRBV9,TRBJ2-1,TGTGCCAGCAGCGTAGCGGGTATAAGGGGGAATGAGCAGTTCTTC,CASSVAGIRGNEQFF
-,-,TRBV9,TRBJ2-2,TGTGCCAGCAGCGAACAGGGAAACACCGGGGAGCTGTTTTTT,CASSEQGNTGELFF
-,-,TRBV29-1,TRBJ2-3,TGCAGCGTTGAAGACCCGACAGGAGCTAGCACAGATACGCAGTATTTT,CSVEDPTGASTDTQYF
once,-,TRBV29-1,TRBJ2-1,TGCAGCGTTGAAAAGCGGGCAGACCCATACAATGAGCAGTTCTTC,CSVEKRADPYNEQFF
-,-,TRBV5-1,TRBJ2-2,TGCGCCAGCAGCTTGCACTCCGCGGGGAACACCGGGGAGCTGTTTTTT,CASSLHSAGNTGELFF
-,TRBD1,TRBV7-9,TRBJ2-5,TGTGCCAGCACCCCCCGGGACAGGGATCAAGAGACCCAGTACTTC,CASTPRDRDQETQYF